Given below is one T cell receptor beta chain in context. This sample was included in a study of blood T cell repertoires in COVID-19. Turning to the study itself: Sources were T cells, B-cell-depleted T cells, or PBMCs; the material itself was cDNA or gDNA.

Germline lookup yields CDR1 SGHRS and CDR2 YFSETQ. The CDR3 is made up of 15 amino acids. V lost 4 bases and J lost 3, with 16 bases in between. Repertoires were generated with immunoSEQ multiplex PCR, while TCRdb's copy carries only in-frame clones and drops some. The data show fewer than 300,000 clones, approximately 87% seen once. The clonotype comes from a woman between 45 and 60 years old with acute or convalescent COVID-19. The chain links TRBV5-1 to TRBJ1-1; maybe TRBD1 (5 bases). The sample taken for sequencing was peripheral blood. CDR3 in amino acids: CASSPQGRLDTEAFF. CDR3 nucleotides: TGCGCCAGCAGCCCCCAGGGCAGGCTCGACACTGAAGCTTTCTTT.